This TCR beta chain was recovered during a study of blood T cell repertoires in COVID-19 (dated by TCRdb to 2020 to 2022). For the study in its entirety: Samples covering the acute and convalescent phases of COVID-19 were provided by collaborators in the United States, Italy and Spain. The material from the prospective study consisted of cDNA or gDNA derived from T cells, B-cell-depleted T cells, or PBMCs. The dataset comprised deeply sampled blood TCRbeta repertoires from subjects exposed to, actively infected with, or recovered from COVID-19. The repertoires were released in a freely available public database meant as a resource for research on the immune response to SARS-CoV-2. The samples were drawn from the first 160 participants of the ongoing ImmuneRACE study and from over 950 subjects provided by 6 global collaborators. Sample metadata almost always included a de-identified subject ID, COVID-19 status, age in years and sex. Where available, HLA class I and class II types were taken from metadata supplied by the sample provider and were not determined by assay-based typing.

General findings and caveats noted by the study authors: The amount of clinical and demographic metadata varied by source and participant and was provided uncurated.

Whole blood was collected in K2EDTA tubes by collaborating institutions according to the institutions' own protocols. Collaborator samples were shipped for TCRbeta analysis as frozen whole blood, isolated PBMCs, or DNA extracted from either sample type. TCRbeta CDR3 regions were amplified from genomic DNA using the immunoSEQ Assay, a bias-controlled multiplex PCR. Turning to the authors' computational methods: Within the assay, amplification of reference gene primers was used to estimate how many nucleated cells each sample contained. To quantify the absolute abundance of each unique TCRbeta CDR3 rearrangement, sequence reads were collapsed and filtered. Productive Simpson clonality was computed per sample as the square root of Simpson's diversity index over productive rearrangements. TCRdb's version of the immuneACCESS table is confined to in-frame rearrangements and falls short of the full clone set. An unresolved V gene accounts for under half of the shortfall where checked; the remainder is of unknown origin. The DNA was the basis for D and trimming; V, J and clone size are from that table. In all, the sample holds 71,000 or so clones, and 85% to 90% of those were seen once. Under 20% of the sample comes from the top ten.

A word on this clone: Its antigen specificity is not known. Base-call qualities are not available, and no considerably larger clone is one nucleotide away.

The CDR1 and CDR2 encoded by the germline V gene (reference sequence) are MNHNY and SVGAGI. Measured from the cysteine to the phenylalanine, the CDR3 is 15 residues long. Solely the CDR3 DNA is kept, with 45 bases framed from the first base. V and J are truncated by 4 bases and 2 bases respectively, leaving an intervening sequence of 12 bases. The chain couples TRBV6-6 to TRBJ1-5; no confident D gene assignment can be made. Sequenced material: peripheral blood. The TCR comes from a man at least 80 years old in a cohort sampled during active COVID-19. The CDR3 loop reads CASSSEVRGNQPQHF. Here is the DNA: TGTGCCAGCAGTTCCGAGGTTCGTGGCAATCAGCCCCAGCATTTT.